What follows are 7 T cell receptor beta chains derived from one specimen sequenced in a study of cytomegalovirus exposure and HLA in healthy donors. PCR amplification relied on 60 Vbeta primers (plus 13 Jbeta primers). Assay: immunoSEQ multiplex PCR; the TCRdb copy retains only in-frame clones and omits some. The table shows some 160,000 clones, with about 82% occurring only once. The sample was PBMCs. The receptor source for this set is a male donor in good health and CMV-seronegative.

The V and J genes are TRBV27 and TRBJ1-1; a weak D match, TRBD1 (5 bases). Germline assignment: CDR1 MNHEY and CDR2 SMNVEV (reference sequence). V was cut by 0 bases and J by 5 bases, with 16 bases left in between. The CDR3 consists of 16 residues. The chain's CDR3 is CASSLSPPPGGTEAFF. The CDR3, as DNA: TGTGCCAGCAGTTTATCCCCCCCGCCCGGGGGGACTGAAGCTTTCTTT.

The rearrangement links TRBV13 to TRBJ1-2; D call uncertain. With 0 bases removed from V and 6 bases from J, the gap between germline ends came to 5 bases. The CDR3 loop spans 12 amino acids. Germline V CDR1 and CDR2: PRHDT, FYEKMQ (reference sequence). Here the CDR3 reads CASSLGGDGYTF. CDR3 DNA: TGTGCCAGCAGCTTAGGGGGCGATGGCTACACCTTC.

This chain joins TRBV30 and TRBJ2-2; 8 bases line up with TRBD2. CDR3 size: 16 residues. Losses at the gene ends were 2 bases for V and 1 base for J; bases not matched to a gene: 6. Germline CDR1 and CDR2: GTSNPN and SVGIG (reference sequence). CDR3 DNA sequence: TGTGCCTGGAGTAGAGCGGGAGTAGGGAACACCGGGGAGCTGTTTTTT. Protein sequence: CAWSRAGVGNTGELFF.

This rearrangement joins TRBV5-4 to TRBJ2-1; D is perhaps TRBD1 (6 bases). The ends were cut back, 0 bases at V and 9 bases at J, with 16 bases in the middle. The CDR3 is 15 residues long. Germline CDR1 and CDR2: SGHNT and YYREEE (reference sequence). The CDR3 sequence is CASSLGWAGEGEQFF. CDR3 DNA sequence: TGTGCCAGCAGCTTGGGTTGGGCAGGGGAAGGTGAGCAGTTCTTC.

This clone was seen only a few times. The chain carries TRBV6-6 and TRBJ2-1; D is perhaps TRBD1 (5 bases). In germline, CDR1 is MNHNY, CDR2 SVGAGI (reference sequence). V was trimmed by 7 bases and J by 6 bases, leaving 16 bases between them. The CDR3 totals 14 residues. The CDR3 region is CASTERVGLNEQFF. The CDR3 DNA reads TGTGCCAGCACCGAAAGGGTGGGGCTCAATGAGCAGTTCTTC.

This rearrangement joins TRBV7-7 to TRBJ2-2; TRBD1 is a possible D gene (6 bases). CDR1 is SSHAT and CDR2 is FNYEAQ in the germline V gene (reference sequence). This CDR3 comprises 19 residues. V was clipped by 2 bases and J by 0 bases, with 19 bases between them. The CDR3 DNA follows: TGTGCCAGCAGCTTAAATTTCGGTACAGGGACGTCGAACACCGGGGAGCTGTTTTTT. It is translated as CASSLNFGTGTSNTGELFF.

This rearrangement joins TRBV18 to TRBJ1-1, with D unclear. This CDR3 region has 15 residues. Trimming cost V 1 base and J 0 bases, with 9 bases left between them. Germline V gene sequence: CDR1 KGHSH, CDR2 LQKENI. CDR3 loop: CASSPLNAMNTEAFF. The CDR3 nucleotides are TGTGCCAGCTCACCACTTAACGCGATGAACACTGAAGCTTTCTTT.